This TCR beta chain is from a study of Tregs in tolerant kidney transplant recipients. As for the study in general: The nonmyeloablative bone marrow transplants came from related graft donors, with transient mixed chimerism.

This table comes from immunoSEQ multiplex PCR, and its TCRdb copy is limited to in-frame clones, with some not included. The sample yields 90,000 to 130,000 clones, almost 90% seen once. V dropped 2 bases and J dropped 6; count of bases not matched to a gene: 3. Germline V gene lookup returns CDR1 SGHRS and CDR2 YFSETQ. This CDR3 comprises 14 residues. The rearrangement joins TRBV5-1 to TRBJ2-1; 9 bases align to TRBD2. The clonotype was recovered from a human donor who received a combined kidney and bone marrow transplant. The starting material was CD4+ T cells from blood, obtained before the transplant. CDR3 protein: CASSFLAGSNEQFF. The CDR3 nucleotides read TGCGCCAGCAGCTTCCTAGCGGGGAGCAATGAGCAGTTCTTC.